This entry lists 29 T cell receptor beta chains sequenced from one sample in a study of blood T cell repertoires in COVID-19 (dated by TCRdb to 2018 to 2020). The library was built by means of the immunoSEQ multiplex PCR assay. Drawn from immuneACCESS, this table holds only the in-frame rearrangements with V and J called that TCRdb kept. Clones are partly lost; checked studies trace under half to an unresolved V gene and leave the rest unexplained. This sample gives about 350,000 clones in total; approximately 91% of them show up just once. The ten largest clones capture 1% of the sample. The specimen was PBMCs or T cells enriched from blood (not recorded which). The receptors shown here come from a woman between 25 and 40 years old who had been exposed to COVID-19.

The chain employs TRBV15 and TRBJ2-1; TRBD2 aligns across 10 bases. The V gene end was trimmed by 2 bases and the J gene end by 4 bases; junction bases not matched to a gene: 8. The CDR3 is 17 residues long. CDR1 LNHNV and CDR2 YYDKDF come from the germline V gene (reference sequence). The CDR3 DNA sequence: TGTGCCACCAGCAGACCCAAGCGGGAGGGGAAATACAATGAGCAGTTCTTC. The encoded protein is CATSRPKREGKYNEQFF. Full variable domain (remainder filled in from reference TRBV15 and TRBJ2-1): DAMVIQNPRYQVTQFGKPVTLSCSQTLNHNVMYWYQQKSSQAPKLLFHYYDKDFNNEADTPDNFQSRRPNTSFCFLDIRSPGLGDTAMYLCATSRPKREGKYNEQFFGPGTRLTVL.

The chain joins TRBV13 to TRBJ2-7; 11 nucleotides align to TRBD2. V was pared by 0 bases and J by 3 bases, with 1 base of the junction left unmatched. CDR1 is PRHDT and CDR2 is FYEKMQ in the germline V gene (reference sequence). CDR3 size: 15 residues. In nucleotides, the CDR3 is TGTGCCAGCAGCTTAGGGACTAGCGGGATCTACGAGCAGTACTTC. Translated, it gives CASSLGTSGIYEQYF.

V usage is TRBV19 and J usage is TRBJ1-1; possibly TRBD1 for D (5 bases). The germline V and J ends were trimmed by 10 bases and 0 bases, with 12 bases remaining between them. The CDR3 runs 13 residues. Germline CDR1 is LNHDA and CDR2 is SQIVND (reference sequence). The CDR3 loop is CATTDSMNTEAFF. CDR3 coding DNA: TGTGCCACCACTGACAGTATGAACACTGAAGCTTTCTTT.

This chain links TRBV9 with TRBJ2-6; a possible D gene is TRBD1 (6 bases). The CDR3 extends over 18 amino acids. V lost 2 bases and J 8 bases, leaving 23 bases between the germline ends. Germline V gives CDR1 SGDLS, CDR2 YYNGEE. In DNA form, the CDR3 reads TGTGCCAGCAGCGTGACGGGACAAAAGGCTCTGGGGACCAACGTCCTGACTTTC. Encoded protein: CASSVTGQKALGTNVLTF.

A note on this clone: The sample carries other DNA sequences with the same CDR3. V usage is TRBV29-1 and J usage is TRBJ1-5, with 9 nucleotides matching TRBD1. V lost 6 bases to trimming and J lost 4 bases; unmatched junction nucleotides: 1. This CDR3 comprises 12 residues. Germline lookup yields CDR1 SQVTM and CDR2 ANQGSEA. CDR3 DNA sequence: TGCAGCGTCGGGACAGGGAATCAGCCCCAGCATTTT. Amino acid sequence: CSVGTGNQPQHF.

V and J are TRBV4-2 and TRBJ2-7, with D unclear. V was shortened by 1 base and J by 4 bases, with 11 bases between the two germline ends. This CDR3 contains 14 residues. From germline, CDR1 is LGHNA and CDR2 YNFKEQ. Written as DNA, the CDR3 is TGTGCCAGCAGCCAAGGTGTAGAGGCATACGAGCAGTACTTC. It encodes CASSQGVEAYEQYF.

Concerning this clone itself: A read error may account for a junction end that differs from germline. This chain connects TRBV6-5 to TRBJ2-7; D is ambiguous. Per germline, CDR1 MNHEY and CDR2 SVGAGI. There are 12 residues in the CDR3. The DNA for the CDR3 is TGTGCCAGCAGTTCTGGCTCCCACGAGCAGTACTTC. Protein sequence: CASSSGSHEQYF.

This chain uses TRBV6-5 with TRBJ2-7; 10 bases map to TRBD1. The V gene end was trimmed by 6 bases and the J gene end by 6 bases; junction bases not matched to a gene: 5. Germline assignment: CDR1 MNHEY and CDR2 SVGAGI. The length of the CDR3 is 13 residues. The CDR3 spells CASRGTGESEQYF. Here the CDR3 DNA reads TGTGCCAGCAGAGGGACAGGGGAGTCCGAGCAGTACTTC.

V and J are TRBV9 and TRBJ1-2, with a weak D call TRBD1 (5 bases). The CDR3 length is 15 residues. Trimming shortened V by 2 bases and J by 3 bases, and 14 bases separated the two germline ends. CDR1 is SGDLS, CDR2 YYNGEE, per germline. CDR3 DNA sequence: TGTGCCAGCAGCGTTACGACAGTTTTAGACTATGGCTACACCTTC. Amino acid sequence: CASSVTTVLDYGYTF. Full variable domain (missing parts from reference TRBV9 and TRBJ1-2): DSGVTQTPKHLITATGQRVTLRCSPRSGDLSVYWYQQSLDQGLQFLIQYYNGEERAKGNILERFSAQQFPDLHSELNLSSLELGDSALYFCASSVTTVLDYGYTFGSGTRLTVV.

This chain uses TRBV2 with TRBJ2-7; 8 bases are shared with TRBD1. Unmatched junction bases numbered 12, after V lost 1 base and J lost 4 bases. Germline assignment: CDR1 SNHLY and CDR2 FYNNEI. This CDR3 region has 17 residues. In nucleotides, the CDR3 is TGTGCCAGCAGTGAAGGGATAAGGGACAGGAGATTTTACGAGCAGTACTTC. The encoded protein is CASSEGIRDRRFYEQYF. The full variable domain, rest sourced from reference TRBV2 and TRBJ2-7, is EPEVTQTPSHQVTQMGQEVILRCVPISNHLYFYWYRQILGQKVEFLVSFYNNEISEKSEIFDDQFSVERPDGSNFTLKIRSTKLEDSAMYFCASSEGIRDRRFYEQYFGPGTRLTVT.

The CDR3 nucleotides are TGTGCCAGCAGCTCGGGACTGCTGGGGGCCTACGAGCAGTACTTC. This gives the protein CASSSGLLGAYEQYF. The chain links TRBV7-9 to TRBJ2-7; the D gene is possibly TRBD2 (6 bases). The CDR3 contains 15 residues. Per germline, CDR1 SEHNR and CDR2 FQNEAQ (reference sequence). Trimming left V 4 bases short and J 2 bases short, with 15 bases between.

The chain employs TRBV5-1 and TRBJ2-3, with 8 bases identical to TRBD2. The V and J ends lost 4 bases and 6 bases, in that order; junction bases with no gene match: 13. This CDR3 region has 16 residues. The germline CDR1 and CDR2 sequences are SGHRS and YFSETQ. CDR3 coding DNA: TGCGCCAGCAGCGTACCGGGACTAGAGGAACGGGATACGCAGTATTTT. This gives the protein CASSVPGLEERDTQYF.

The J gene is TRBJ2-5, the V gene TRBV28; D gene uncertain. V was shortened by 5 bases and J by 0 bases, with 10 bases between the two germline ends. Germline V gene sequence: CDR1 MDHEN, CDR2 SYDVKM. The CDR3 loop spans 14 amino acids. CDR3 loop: CASSPTSYQETQYF. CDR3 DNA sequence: TGTGCCAGCAGTCCTACCTCTTACCAAGAGACCCAGTACTTC.

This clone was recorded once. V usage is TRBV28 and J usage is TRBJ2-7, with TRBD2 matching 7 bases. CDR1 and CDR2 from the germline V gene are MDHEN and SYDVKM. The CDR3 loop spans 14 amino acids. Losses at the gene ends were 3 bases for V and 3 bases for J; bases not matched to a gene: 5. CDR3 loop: CASSLLGGDYEQYF. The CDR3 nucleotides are TGTGCCAGCAGTTTGTTGGGGGGGGACTACGAGCAGTACTTC.

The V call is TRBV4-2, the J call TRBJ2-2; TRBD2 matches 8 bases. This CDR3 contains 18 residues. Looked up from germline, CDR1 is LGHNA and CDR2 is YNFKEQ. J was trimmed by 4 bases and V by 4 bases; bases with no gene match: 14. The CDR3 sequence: CASSLYSSGSRGTGELFF. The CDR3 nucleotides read TGTGCCAGCAGCCTGTATTCCAGCGGGAGTCGAGGCACCGGGGAGCTGTTTTTT.

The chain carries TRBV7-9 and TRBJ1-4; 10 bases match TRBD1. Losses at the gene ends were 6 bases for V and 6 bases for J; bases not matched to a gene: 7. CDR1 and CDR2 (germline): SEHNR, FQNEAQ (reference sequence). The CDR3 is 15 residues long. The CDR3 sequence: CASSPAGTGDEKLFF. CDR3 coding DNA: TGTGCCAGCAGTCCTGCCGGGACAGGGGATGAAAAACTGTTTTTT.

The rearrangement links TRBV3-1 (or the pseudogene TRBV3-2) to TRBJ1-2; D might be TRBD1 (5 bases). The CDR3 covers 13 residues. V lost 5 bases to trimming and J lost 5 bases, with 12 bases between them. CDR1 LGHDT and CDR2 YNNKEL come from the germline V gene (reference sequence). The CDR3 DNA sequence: TGTGCCAGCAGCATACGGACACCTTATGGCTACACCTTC. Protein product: CASSIRTPYGYTF.

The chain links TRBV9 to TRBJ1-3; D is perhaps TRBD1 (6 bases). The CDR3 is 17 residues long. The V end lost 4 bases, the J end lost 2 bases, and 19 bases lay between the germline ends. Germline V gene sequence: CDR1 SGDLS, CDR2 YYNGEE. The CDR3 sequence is CASSPEGTSAAGNTIYF. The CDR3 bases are TGTGCCAGCAGCCCAGAAGGGACAAGCGCCGCTGGAAACACCATATATTTT.

The CDR3 region is CASSLVLGYEQYF. The CDR3 nucleotides are TGTGCCAGCAGCTTAGTACTAGGCTACGAGCAGTACTTC. The J gene is TRBJ2-7, the V gene TRBV11-3, with D tentatively TRBD2 (5 bases). Looked up from germline, CDR1 is SGHNT and CDR2 is YENEEA. Trimming left V 1 base short and J 3 bases short, with 7 bases between. This CDR3 is built from 13 residues. Drawing the rest from reference TRBV11-3 and TRBJ2-7, the complete variable domain is EAGVVQSPRYKIIEKKQPVAFWCNPISGHNTLYWYLQNLGQGPELLIRYENEEAVDDSQLPKDRFSAERLKGVDSTLKIQPAELGDSAVYLCASSLVLGYEQYFGPGTRLTVT.

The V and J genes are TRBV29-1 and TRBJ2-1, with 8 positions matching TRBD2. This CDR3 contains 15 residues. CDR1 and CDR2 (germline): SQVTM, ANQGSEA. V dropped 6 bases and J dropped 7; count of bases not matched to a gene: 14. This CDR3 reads CSVSNHAGGFNEQFF. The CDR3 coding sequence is TGCAGCGTCTCGAATCACGCGGGAGGATTTAATGAGCAGTTCTTC.

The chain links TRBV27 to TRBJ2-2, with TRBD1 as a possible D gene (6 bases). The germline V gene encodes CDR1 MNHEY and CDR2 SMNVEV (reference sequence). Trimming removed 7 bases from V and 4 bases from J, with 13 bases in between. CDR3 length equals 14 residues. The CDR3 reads CASNVGRGTGELFF. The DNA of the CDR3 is TGTGCCAGCAACGTCGGCAGGGGCACCGGGGAGCTGTTTTTT.

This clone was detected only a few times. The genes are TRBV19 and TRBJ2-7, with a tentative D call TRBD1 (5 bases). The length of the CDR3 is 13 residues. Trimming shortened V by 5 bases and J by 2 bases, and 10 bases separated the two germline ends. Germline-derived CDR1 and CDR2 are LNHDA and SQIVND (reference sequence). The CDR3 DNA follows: TGTGCCAGTAGTTTCACAGGTCCCTACGAGCAGTACTTC. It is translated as CASSFTGPYEQYF.

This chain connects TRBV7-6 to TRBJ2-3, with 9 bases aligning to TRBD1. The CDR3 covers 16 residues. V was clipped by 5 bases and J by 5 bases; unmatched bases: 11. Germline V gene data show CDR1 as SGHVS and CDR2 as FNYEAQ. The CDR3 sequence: CASSPRTGEDGDTQYF. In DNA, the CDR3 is TGTGCCAGCAGCCCACGGACAGGGGAAGACGGAGATACGCAGTATTTT.

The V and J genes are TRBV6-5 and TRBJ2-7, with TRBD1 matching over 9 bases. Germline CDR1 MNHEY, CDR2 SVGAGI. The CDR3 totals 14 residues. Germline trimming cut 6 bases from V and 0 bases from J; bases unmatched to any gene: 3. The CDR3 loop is CASSTGGSSYEQYF. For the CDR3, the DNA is TGTGCCAGCAGCACAGGGGGCAGCTCCTACGAGCAGTACTTC.

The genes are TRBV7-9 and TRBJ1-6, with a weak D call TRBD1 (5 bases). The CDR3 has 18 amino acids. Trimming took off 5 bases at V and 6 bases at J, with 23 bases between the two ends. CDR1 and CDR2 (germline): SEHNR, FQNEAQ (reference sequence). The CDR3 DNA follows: TGTGCCAGCAGCCACCCCGACAGCGCCCTGGGGGGTAATTCACCCCTCCACTTT. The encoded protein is CASSHPDSALGGNSPLHF. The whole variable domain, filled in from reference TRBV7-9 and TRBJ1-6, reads DTGVSQNPRHKITKRGQNVTFRCDPISEHNRLYWYRQTLGQGPEFLTYFQNEAQLEKSRLLSDRFSAERPKGSFSTLEIQRTEQGDSAMYLCASSHPDSALGGNSPLHFGNGTRLTVT.

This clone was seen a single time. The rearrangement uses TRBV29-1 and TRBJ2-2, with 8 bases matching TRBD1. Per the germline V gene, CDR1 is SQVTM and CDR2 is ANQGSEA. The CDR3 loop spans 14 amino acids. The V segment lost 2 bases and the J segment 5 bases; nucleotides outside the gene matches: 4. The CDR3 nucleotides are TGCAGCGTTGAAAAGGACAGGGTGACCGGGGAGCTGTTTTTT. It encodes CSVEKDRVTGELFF.

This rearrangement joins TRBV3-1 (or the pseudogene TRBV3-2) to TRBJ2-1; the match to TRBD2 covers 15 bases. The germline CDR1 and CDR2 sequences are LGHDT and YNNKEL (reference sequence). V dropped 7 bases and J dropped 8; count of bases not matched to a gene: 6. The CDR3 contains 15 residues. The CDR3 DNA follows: TGTGCCAGCATTAAGGGACTAGCGGGAGGCCATGAGCAGTTCTTC. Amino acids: CASIKGLAGGHEQFF.

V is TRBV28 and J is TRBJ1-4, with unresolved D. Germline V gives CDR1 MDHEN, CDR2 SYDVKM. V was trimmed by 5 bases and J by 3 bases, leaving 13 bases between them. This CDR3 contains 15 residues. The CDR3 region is CASSPPYSANEKLFF. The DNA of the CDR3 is TGTGCCAGCAGTCCGCCTTACAGTGCTAATGAAAAACTGTTTTTT.

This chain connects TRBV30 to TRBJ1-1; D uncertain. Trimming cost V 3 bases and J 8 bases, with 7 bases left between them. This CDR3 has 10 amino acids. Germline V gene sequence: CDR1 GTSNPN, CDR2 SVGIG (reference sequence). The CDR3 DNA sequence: TGTGCCTGGAGACAGTCAGAAGCTTTCTTT. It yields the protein CAWRQSEAFF.